Sequencing of this T cell receptor beta chain was carried out in a study of Graves' ophthalmopathy and Graves' hyperthyroidism. The study amplified TCR beta CDR3 regions using RNA transcripts. HTBI primers primed a first-round RT-PCR, and a second-round multiplex PCR followed. TCRdb recomputed calls from the multiplex PCR reads with MiXCR, one row per CDR3 protein. The data contain around 600,000 distinct CDR3 sequences, just over 40% of them singletons. The authors diagnosed from clinical symptoms, serum thyroxine, TRAb, thyroid ultrasound and orbital computed tomography. Germline CDR1 MGHDK, CDR2 SYGVNS. Trimming removed 0 bases from V and 5 bases from J; junction bases left unmatched: 5. CDR3 length: 15 amino acids.

The chain combines TRBV25-1 with TRBJ2-5; 8 nucleotides match TRBD1. Specimen: peripheral blood. The receptor's source is an adult man with Graves' ophthalmopathy. Here the CDR3 reads CASSEYGQGSETQYF. The CDR3 DNA reads as TGTGCCAGCAGTGAATATGGACAGGGATCGGAGACCCAGTACTTC. The entire variable domain, with the rest obtained from reference TRBV25-1 and TRBJ2-5, is as follows: EADIYQTPRYLVIGTGKKITLECSQTMGHDKMYWYQQDPGMELHLIHYSYGVNSTEKGDLSSESTVSRIRTEHFPLTLESARPSHTSQYLCASSEYGQGSETQYFGPGTRLLVL.